The 22 T cell receptor beta chains below all came from one sample that was sequenced in a study of OX40 agonist ivuxolimab in advanced cancers. Libraries were prepared by immunoSEQ multiplex PCR; TCRdb keeps only in-frame clonotypes and omits some of them. The sample carries 50,000 to 60,000 clones, more than 80% recorded once. The sequencing used CD4+ or CD8+ T cells sorted from blood, collected in a trial of the OX40 agonist ivuxolimab. These receptors were obtained from an adult with an advanced solid tumor such as melanoma, head and neck, liver or kidney cancer.

The chain is built from TRBV7-9 and TRBJ2-1; 10 bases are a match to TRBD2. Germline CDR1 is SEHNR and CDR2 is FQNEAQ (reference sequence). V trimming: 2 bases; J trimming: 5 bases; junction bases outside the gene matches: 12. The CDR3 is 18 amino acids. CDR3: CASSLTLSTSGTNNEQFF. The CDR3 DNA is TGTGCCAGCAGCTTAACCCTAAGCACTAGCGGGACGAACAATGAGCAGTTCTTC.

V is TRBV5-1 and J is TRBJ2-3; 10 bases align to TRBD1. The germline CDR1 and CDR2 sequences are SGHRS and YFSETQ. The CDR3 length is 15 residues. V was pared by 4 bases and J by 3 bases, with 5 bases of the junction left unmatched. CDR3 amino acids: CASSRDRGRTDTQYF. The CDR3, as DNA: TGCGCCAGCAGCCGGGACAGGGGCAGAACAGATACGCAGTATTTT. The variable domain in full, with the rest retrieved from reference TRBV5-1 and TRBJ2-3, is KAGVTQTPRYLIKTRGQQVTLSCSPISGHRSVSWYQQTPGQGLQFLFEYFSETQRNKGNFPGRFSGRQFSNSRSEMNVSTLELGDSALYLCASSRDRGRTDTQYFGPGTRLTVL.

The chain recombines TRBV7-6 with TRBJ2-7, with 7 bases lining up with TRBD1. The germline gives CDR1 SGHVS, CDR2 FNYEAQ. V lost 0 bases, J lost 0 bases, and 2 bases stayed unmatched. The CDR3 is 15 amino acids. In nucleotides, the CDR3 is TGTGCCAGCAGCTTAGCGACAGGGAGCTCCTACGAGCAGTACTTC. It codes for CASSLATGSSYEQYF. The complete variable domain, with remaining parts taken from reference TRBV7-6 and TRBJ2-7, reads GAGVSQSPRYKVTKRGQDVALRCDPISGHVSLYWYRQALGQGPEFLTYFNYEAQQDKSGLPNDRFSAERPEGSISTLTIQRTEQRDSAMYRCASSLATGSSYEQYFGPGTRLTVT.

The genes are TRBV10-3 and TRBJ2-7, with D perhaps matching TRBD1 or TRBD2 (6 bases each). The length of the CDR3 is 15 residues. CDR1 is ENHRY, CDR2 SYGVKD, per germline. V was pared by 3 bases and J by 3 bases, with 15 bases between. DNA of the CDR3: TGTGCCATCAGTGACCCGACAGGAGGGTTCTACGAGCAGTACTTC. Residues: CAISDPTGGFYEQYF.

The chain carries TRBV5-1 and TRBJ1-3; D perhaps matches TRBD1 (6 bases). The CDR3 covers 16 residues. Trimming took off 2 bases at V and 0 bases at J, with 12 bases between the two ends. Germline CDR1 SGHRS, CDR2 YFSETQ. The DNA of the CDR3 is TGCGCCAGCAGCTTCAGGGGTCCGAGCTCTGGAAACACCATATATTTT. Its translation is CASSFRGPSSGNTIYF.

In DNA form, the CDR3 reads TGTGCCTGGAGTGTAAACGCGCAGCCCCAGCATTTT. Protein sequence: CAWSVNAQPQHF. This chain links TRBV30 with TRBJ1-5; D unresolved. The ends were cut back, 0 bases at V and 7 bases at J, with 7 bases in the middle. The CDR3 has 12 residues. CDR1 is GTSNPN and CDR2 is SVGIG in the germline V gene (reference sequence).

The rearrangement joins TRBV28 to TRBJ1-1; D gene unclear. Trimming removed 3 bases from V and 0 bases from J, with 5 bases in between. CDR1 is MDHEN and CDR2 is SYDVKM in the germline V gene. The CDR3 runs to 13 residues. DNA for the CDR3: TGTGCCAGCAGTTTCGGGATGAACACTGAAGCTTTCTTT. Translation gives CASSFGMNTEAFF.

CDR3 sequence reads: CASRRTSGRMEQFF. DNA for the CDR3: TGTGCCAGCAGACGGACTAGCGGGAGAATGGAGCAGTTCTTC. The chain is built from TRBV5-4 and TRBJ2-1; TRBD2 agrees at 13 bases. The CDR3 spans 14 residues. CDR1 SGHNT and CDR2 YYREEE come from the germline V gene (reference sequence). Trimming cost V 5 bases and J 10 bases; bases outside gene matches: 6.

The chain combines TRBV4-1 with TRBJ2-2, with 10 nucleotides matching TRBD1. The CDR3 length is 15 residues. Per the germline V gene, CDR1 is MGHRA and CDR2 is YSYEKL. The V and J ends lost 4 bases and 7 bases, in that order; junction bases with no gene match: 6. The CDR3 sequence is CASSPPRTGGGELFF. The CDR3 coding sequence is TGCGCCAGCAGCCCCCCGAGGACAGGGGGCGGGGAGCTGTTTTTT.

The DNA for the CDR3 is TGTGCCTGGAGTGTACAGAACGGGCATACGCAGTATTTT. Protein product: CAWSVQNGHTQYF. This chain uses TRBV30 with TRBJ2-3; D is uncertain. The CDR3 has 13 residues. The germline gives CDR1 GTSNPN, CDR2 SVGIG (reference sequence). Trimming took 0 bases from V and 7 from J, leaving 11 bases between them.

This clone came up once. The genes are TRBV5-6 and TRBJ2-3; 11 bases fit TRBD1. The CDR3 has 15 residues. Trimming at V came to 4 bases and at J to 4 bases, leaving 5 bases not matched to a gene. Germline CDR1 SGHDT, CDR2 YYEEEE. The CDR3 loop is CASSVPGQGADTQYF. CDR3 nucleotides: TGTGCCAGCAGCGTCCCGGGACAGGGGGCAGATACGCAGTATTTT. Variable domain in full (rest from reference TRBV5-6 and TRBJ2-3): DAGVTQSPTHLIKTRGQQVTLRCSPKSGHDTVSWYQQALGQGPQFIFQYYEEEERQRGNFPDRFSGHQFPNYSSELNVNALLLGDSALYLCASSVPGQGADTQYFGPGTRLTVL.

V and J are TRBV2 and TRBJ1-6, with D perhaps matching TRBD1 (5 bases). The V gene lost 2 bases and the J gene lost 8 bases, with 16 bases spanning the gap. The CDR3 sequence is 16 residues long. Germline CDR1 is SNHLY and CDR2 is FYNNEI. The CDR3 region is CASSEQGTLSDSPLHF. The DNA of the CDR3 is TGTGCCAGCAGTGAACAAGGGACCCTTTCGGATTCACCCCTCCACTTT. The whole variable domain, filled in from reference TRBV2 and TRBJ1-6, reads EPEVTQTPSHQVTQMGQEVILRCVPISNHLYFYWYRQILGQKVEFLVSFYNNEISEKSEIFDDQFSVERPDGSNFTLKIRSTKLEDSAMYFCASSEQGTLSDSPLHFGNGTRLTVT.

The chain uses TRBV28 and TRBJ1-2; 8 nucleotides align to TRBD1. Germline assignment: CDR1 MDHEN and CDR2 SYDVKM. This CDR3 is 14 amino acids long. The V and J ends lost 6 bases and 7 bases, in that order; junction bases with no gene match: 10. CDR3 DNA sequence: TGTGCCAGCAGCCGAAGGACAGGGCGGAGTGGCTACACCTTC. It encodes CASSRRTGRSGYTF.

This clone came up once. The chain carries TRBV9 and TRBJ2-2; a weak D match, TRBD1 (7 bases). V was cut by 0 bases and J by 7 bases, with 13 bases left in between. CDR1 and CDR2 (germline): SGDLS, YYNGEE. This CDR3 region has 15 residues. In DNA, the CDR3 is TGTGCCAGCAGCGTAGCCGGCAGGGGGGTCGGGGAGCTGTTTTTT. Residues: CASSVAGRGVGELFF. The complete variable domain, with remaining parts taken from reference TRBV9 and TRBJ2-2, reads DSGVTQTPKHLITATGQRVTLRCSPRSGDLSVYWYQQSLDQGLQFLIQYYNGEERAKGNILERFSAQQFPDLHSELNLSSLELGDSALYFCASSVAGRGVGELFFGEGSRLTVL.

The chain couples TRBV28 to TRBJ1-1; 9 nucleotides agree with TRBD1. V was pared by 3 bases and J by 6 bases, with 8 bases of the junction left unmatched. This CDR3 region has 15 residues. CDR1 is MDHEN and CDR2 is SYDVKM in the germline V gene. CDR3 residues: CASSFWDRAFAEAFF. The CDR3 region has the DNA TGTGCCAGCAGTTTCTGGGACAGGGCTTTCGCTGAAGCTTTCTTT.

The chain recombines TRBV4-3 with TRBJ2-7, with D possibly TRBD1 on 5 matching bases. This CDR3 comprises 17 residues. The V end lost 0 bases, the J end lost 5 bases, and 20 bases lay between the germline ends. CDR1 and CDR2 (germline): LGHNA, YSLEER. DNA for the CDR3: TGCGCCAGCAGCCAAGAATTAGTTAGCCAGGGCAACAACGAGCAGTACTTC. Its protein product is CASSQELVSQGNNEQYF.

The chain employs TRBV23-1 and TRBJ2-7; 10 nucleotides line up with TRBD2. TRBV23-1 is marked as an open reading frame, function uncertain. The CDR3 runs to 14 residues. Trimming took 11 bases from V and 3 from J; bases not matched to a gene: 10. This CDR3 is CAGDEREGVYEQYF. In nucleotides, the CDR3 is TGCGCCGGCGACGAGCGGGAGGGTGTCTACGAGCAGTACTTC.

The rearrangement joins TRBV28 to TRBJ1-2; TRBD1 is a possible D gene (5 bases). The CDR3 consists of 13 residues. Trimming shortened V by 7 bases and J by 6 bases, and 15 bases separated the two germline ends. Per germline, CDR1 MDHEN and CDR2 SYDVKM. CDR3 amino acids: CASTLIGVDGYTF. CDR3 coding DNA: TGTGCCAGCACCTTGATAGGGGTCGATGGCTACACCTTC.

The chain uses TRBV28 and TRBJ2-1; 10 positions agree with TRBD2. Germline CDR1 reads MDHEN; CDR2 reads SYDVKM. Germline trimming cut 6 bases from V and 2 bases from J; bases unmatched to any gene: 7. The CDR3 sequence is 16 residues long. The CDR3 reads CASRSPLAGAYNEQFF. Here the CDR3 DNA reads TGTGCCAGCAGGTCCCCTCTAGCGGGGGCCTACAATGAGCAGTTCTTC.

The gene calls are TRBV5-1 and TRBJ2-3; D may be TRBD1 or TRBD2 (5 bases each). Trimming shortened V by 1 base and J by 0 bases, and 9 bases separated the two germline ends. This CDR3 has 15 amino acids. Germline CDR1 and CDR2: SGHRS and YFSETQ. CDR3 in DNA: TGCGCCAGCAGCTTGTGGGACCCAAGCACAGATACGCAGTATTTT. Translating gives CASSLWDPSTDTQYF.

Written as DNA, the CDR3 is TGTGCCAGCAGCTCTAGCGGGAGGGGAGATACGCAGTATTTT. Amino acids: CASSSSGRGDTQYF. The chain couples TRBV11-2 to TRBJ2-3; 12 bases fit TRBD2. Germline CDR1 and CDR2: SGHAT and FQNNGV. V was clipped by 4 bases and J by 5 bases; unmatched bases: 1. The length of the CDR3 is 14 residues.

About this clone: A junction boundary mismatches the germline segment, possibly from a read error. The V gene is TRBV20-1, the J gene TRBJ2-1; the D call may be TRBD1 or TRBD2 (5 bases each). The CDR3 extends over 10 amino acids. Germline V gives CDR1 DFQATT, CDR2 SNEGSKA (reference sequence). The CDR3 protein is CSGRGDEQFF. CDR3 DNA: TGCAGTGGTAGAGGGGATGAGCAGTTCTTC.